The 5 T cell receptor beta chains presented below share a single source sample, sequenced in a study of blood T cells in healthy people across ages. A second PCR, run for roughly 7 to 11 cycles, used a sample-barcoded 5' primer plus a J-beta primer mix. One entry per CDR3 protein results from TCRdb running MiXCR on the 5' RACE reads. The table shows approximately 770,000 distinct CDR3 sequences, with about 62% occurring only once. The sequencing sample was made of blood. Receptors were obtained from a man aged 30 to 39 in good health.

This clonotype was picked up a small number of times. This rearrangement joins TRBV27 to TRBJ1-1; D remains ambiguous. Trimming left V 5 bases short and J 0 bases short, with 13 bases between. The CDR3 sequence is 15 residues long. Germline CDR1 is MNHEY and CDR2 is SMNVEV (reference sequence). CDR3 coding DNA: TGTGCCAGCAGTACCAACCCGGTAATGAACACTGAAGCTTTCTTT. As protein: CASSTNPVMNTEAFF.

The CDR3 coding sequence is TGCAGTGCCGGACGGCGGGTTGACGAGCAGTACTTC. Amino acid sequence: CSAGRRVDEQYF. The chain employs TRBV20-1 and TRBJ2-5; D possibly corresponds to TRBD2 (5 bases). The end of the DNA fits TRBJ2-7 better, so the J call may be wrong. Germline V gene data show CDR1 as DFQATT and CDR2 as SNEGSKA (reference sequence). The CDR3 runs 12 residues.

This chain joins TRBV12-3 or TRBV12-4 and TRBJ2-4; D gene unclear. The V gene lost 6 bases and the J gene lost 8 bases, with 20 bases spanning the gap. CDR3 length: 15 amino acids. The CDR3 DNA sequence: TGTGCCAGCAGCCCCTATAATGGGAAGACGGACATTCAGTACTTC. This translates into CASSPYNGKTDIQYF.

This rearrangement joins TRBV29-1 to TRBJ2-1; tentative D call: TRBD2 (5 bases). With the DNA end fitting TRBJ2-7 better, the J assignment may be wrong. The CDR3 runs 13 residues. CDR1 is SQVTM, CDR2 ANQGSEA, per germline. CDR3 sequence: CSVGVTTDNEQYF. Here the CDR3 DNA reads TGCAGCGTTGGGGTGACTACCGACAATGAGCAGTACTTC.

The CDR3 region has the DNA TGTGCCAGCAGCGGCGAGTATGAGCAGTTCTTC. Translation gives CASSGEYEQFF. This chain joins TRBV7-2 and TRBJ2-1; no clear D gene. CDR3 size: 11 residues. V was clipped by 5 bases and J by 8 bases, with 7 bases between them. The germline V gene encodes CDR1 SGHTA and CDR2 FQGNSA.